The 20 T cell receptor beta chains below come from one sample, sequenced in a study of T cell responses to AZD1222 COVID-19 vaccine. This table comes from immunoSEQ multiplex PCR, and its TCRdb copy is limited to in-frame clones, with some not included. This table holds around 140,000 clones, approximately 93% found once. The source material was peripheral blood, sampled after recovery from COVID-19. These receptors all come from an adult who had recovered from COVID-19.

The chain is built from TRBV28 and TRBJ1-5; D not certain. With 3 bases removed from V and 6 bases from J, the gap between germline ends came to 6 bases. Germline V gives CDR1 MDHEN, CDR2 SYDVKM. This CDR3 is built from 12 residues. CDR3 protein: CASSFSTQPQHF. In nucleotides, the CDR3 is TGTGCCAGCAGTTTCTCTACTCAGCCCCAGCATTTT.

This rearrangement joins TRBV10-3 to TRBJ2-1, with unresolved D. CDR1 ENHRY and CDR2 SYGVKD come from the germline V gene. Between the trimmed V and J ends, which lost 6 bases and 0 bases, there was a span of 12 bases. The CDR3 spans 15 residues. Here the CDR3 DNA reads TGTGCCATCAGGGATGAGCGCAGCTCCTACAATGAGCAGTTCTTC. As protein: CAIRDERSSYNEQFF.

The rearrangement links TRBV5-4 to TRBJ2-7; either TRBD1 or TRBD2 may fit D (6 bases each). The CDR3 has 15 amino acids. In germline, CDR1 is SGHNT, CDR2 YYREEE (reference sequence). Trimming took 6 bases from V and 4 from J, leaving 20 bases between them. CDR3 sequence: CASTQLGTGRYEQYF. As DNA, the CDR3 is TGTGCCAGCACCCAACTGGGAACAGGGAGGTACGAGCAGTACTTC.

V usage is TRBV9 and J usage is TRBJ1-1; the D gene is possibly TRBD1 (5 bases). Trimming stripped 2 bases from V and 1 base from J, with 12 bases between. The CDR3 covers 15 residues. Germline values: CDR1 SGDLS, CDR2 YYNGEE. The CDR3 DNA is TGTGCCAGCAGCGTTACCGGGACGGCGAACACTGAAGCTTTCTTT. Translated, it gives CASSVTGTANTEAFF.

The chain is built from TRBV27 and TRBJ2-7, with 8 bases aligning to TRBD2. Germline CDR1 MNHEY, CDR2 SMNVEV (reference sequence). J was trimmed by 2 bases and V by 4 bases; bases with no gene match: 10. The CDR3 extends over 16 amino acids. This CDR3 is CASSYLGTRFAYEQYF. CDR3 DNA sequence: TGTGCCAGCAGTTACCTCGGGACTAGGTTCGCCTACGAGCAGTACTTC.

The table lists this clone with a count of one. The genes are TRBV7-9 and TRBJ2-2, with D tentatively TRBD1 or TRBD2 (6 bases each). Trimming removed 8 bases from V and 5 bases from J, with 12 bases in between. Germline V CDR1 and CDR2: SEHNR, FQNEAQ (reference sequence). CDR3 length: 13 amino acids. The CDR3 is CASREGGTGELFF. The DNA for the CDR3 is TGTGCCAGCCGCGAGGGGGGAACCGGGGAGCTGTTTTTT.

J is TRBJ1-5 and V is TRBV7-9; 7 positions agree with TRBD1. Trimming took 1 base from V and 2 from J; bases not matched to a gene: 2. This CDR3 spans 15 amino acids. The germline gives CDR1 SEHNR, CDR2 FQNEAQ (reference sequence). The chain's CDR3 is CASSLEGQGNQPQHF. CDR3 DNA sequence: TGTGCCAGCAGCTTAGAAGGACAGGGCAATCAGCCCCAGCATTTT.

The rearrangement joins TRBV28 to TRBJ1-2, with D possibly being TRBD1 (6 bases). CDR1 and CDR2 from the germline V gene are MDHEN and SYDVKM. Trimming cost V 8 bases and J 2 bases, with 12 bases left between them. This CDR3 spans 13 amino acids. This CDR3 is CASQRGGNYGYTF. The CDR3 coding sequence is TGTGCCAGCCAACGCGGGGGCAACTATGGCTACACCTTC.

J is TRBJ1-1 and V is TRBV19, with D unclear. V was cut by 6 bases and J by 0 bases, with 8 bases left in between. The V gene's germline CDR1 is LNHDA and CDR2 SQIVND (reference sequence). This CDR3 is 13 amino acids long. The CDR3 is CASRVSMNTEAFF. CDR3 bases: TGTGCCAGTAGGGTCAGCATGAACACTGAAGCTTTCTTT.

The chain uses TRBV7-9 and TRBJ1-5; no firm D call. The V end lost 5 bases, the J end lost 0 bases, and 5 bases lay between the germline ends. This CDR3 contains 13 residues. Per the germline V gene, CDR1 is SEHNR and CDR2 is FQNEAQ (reference sequence). CDR3 region: CASSRNSNQPQHF. CDR3 in DNA: TGTGCCAGCAGCAGAAATAGCAATCAGCCCCAGCATTTT.

The chain carries TRBV2 and TRBJ1-5; D is possibly TRBD1 (5 bases). This CDR3 is built from 13 residues. CDR1 and CDR2 (germline): SNHLY, FYNNEI. Trimming left V 4 bases short and J 3 bases short, with 7 bases between. The CDR3 region has the DNA TGTGCCAGCAGTGCAGGGAACAATCAGCCCCAGCATTTT. It is translated as CASSAGNNQPQHF.

The count of this clone is one. The J gene is TRBJ1-5, the V gene TRBV19, with 7 bases matching TRBD1. CDR1 LNHDA and CDR2 SQIVND come from the germline V gene (reference sequence). Germline trimming cut 5 bases from V and 1 base from J; bases unmatched to any gene: 5. CDR3 length equals 15 residues. Here the CDR3 reads CASSAETGSNQPQHF. The CDR3 coding sequence is TGTGCCAGTAGTGCCGAGACAGGGAGCAATCAGCCCCAGCATTTT.

The gene calls are TRBV28 and TRBJ1-4, with TRBD1 identical over 7 bases. Germline V gene lookup returns CDR1 MDHEN and CDR2 SYDVKM. This CDR3 spans 15 amino acids. V shed 6 bases and J 6 bases; nucleotides not matched to a gene: 10. Written as DNA, the CDR3 is TGTGCCAGCAGGGCGCCAACAGGGGATTATGAAAAACTGTTTTTT. Translating it yields CASRAPTGDYEKLFF.

V and J are TRBV19 and TRBJ1-2, with 7 bases lining up with TRBD1. The CDR3 loop spans 16 amino acids. Germline loops: CDR1 LNHDA, CDR2 SQIVND (reference sequence). V lost 5 bases, J lost 5 bases, and 14 bases stayed unmatched. The CDR3 sequence: CASSPPDRPTGYGYTF. DNA for the CDR3: TGTGCCAGTAGTCCCCCGGACAGGCCCACGGGGTATGGCTACACCTTC.

This rearrangement joins TRBV28 to TRBJ2-7; D may match TRBD1 or TRBD2 (5 bases each). CDR3 length: 13 amino acids. Per germline, CDR1 MDHEN and CDR2 SYDVKM. The V gene lost 5 bases and the J gene lost 0 bases, with 8 bases spanning the gap. CDR3 nucleotide sequence: TGTGCCAGCAGTGGGACGAGCTCCTACGAGCAGTACTTC. Translated, it gives CASSGTSSYEQYF.

The V call is TRBV9, the J call TRBJ2-1; D is possibly TRBD2 (6 bases). V lost 4 bases and J 5 bases, leaving 28 bases between the germline ends. This CDR3 contains 19 residues. The germline V gene encodes CDR1 SGDLS and CDR2 YYNGEE. The DNA of the CDR3 is TGTGCCAGCAGCACCCTCCAACCCCTGGGGGTGGCGGGACACAATGAGCAGTTCTTC. It codes for CASSTLQPLGVAGHNEQFF.

In its sample, this clone was seen once. This rearrangement joins TRBV14 to TRBJ2-1, with D possibly TRBD1 on 6 matching bases. CDR3 length equals 15 residues. CDR1 is SGHDN and CDR2 is FVKESK in the germline V gene. V dropped 2 bases and J dropped 10 bases, with 18 bases sitting between them. The CDR3 DNA is TGTGCCAGCAGCCAATTCCACCTTACAGGGTTCGAGCAGTTCTTC. As protein: CASSQFHLTGFEQFF.

The genes are TRBV9 and TRBJ1-2, with TRBD1 matching over 7 bases. After removal of 5 bases from V and 4 bases from J, the junction contained 8 bases not matched to a gene. This CDR3 region has 14 residues. Germline V gene lookup returns CDR1 SGDLS and CDR2 YYNGEE. The CDR3 DNA follows: TGTGCCAGCAGTGTAAGACAGGGTGGCTATGGCTACACCTTC. The encoded protein is CASSVRQGGYGYTF.

The chain recombines TRBV6-4 with TRBJ1-2; the D gene is possibly TRBD1 (6 bases). The CDR3 contains 17 residues. The V gene's germline CDR1 is MRHNA and CDR2 SNTAGT. V was shortened by 1 base and J by 2 bases, with 17 bases between the two germline ends. DNA of the CDR3: TGTGCCAGCAGTGACTGGGGAGGGGGTCAGGGAAACTATGGCTACACCTTC. Encoded protein: CASSDWGGGQGNYGYTF.

This chain connects TRBV5-6 to TRBJ1-1; TRBD1 matches at 7 bases. CDR3 length: 14 residues. Trimming cost V 2 bases and J 6 bases; bases outside gene matches: 7. CDR1 is SGHDT and CDR2 is YYEEEE in the germline V gene. As DNA, the CDR3 is TGTGCCAGCAGCTTACGTACAGGGGTTGCTGAAGCTTTCTTT. This sequence encodes CASSLRTGVAEAFF.